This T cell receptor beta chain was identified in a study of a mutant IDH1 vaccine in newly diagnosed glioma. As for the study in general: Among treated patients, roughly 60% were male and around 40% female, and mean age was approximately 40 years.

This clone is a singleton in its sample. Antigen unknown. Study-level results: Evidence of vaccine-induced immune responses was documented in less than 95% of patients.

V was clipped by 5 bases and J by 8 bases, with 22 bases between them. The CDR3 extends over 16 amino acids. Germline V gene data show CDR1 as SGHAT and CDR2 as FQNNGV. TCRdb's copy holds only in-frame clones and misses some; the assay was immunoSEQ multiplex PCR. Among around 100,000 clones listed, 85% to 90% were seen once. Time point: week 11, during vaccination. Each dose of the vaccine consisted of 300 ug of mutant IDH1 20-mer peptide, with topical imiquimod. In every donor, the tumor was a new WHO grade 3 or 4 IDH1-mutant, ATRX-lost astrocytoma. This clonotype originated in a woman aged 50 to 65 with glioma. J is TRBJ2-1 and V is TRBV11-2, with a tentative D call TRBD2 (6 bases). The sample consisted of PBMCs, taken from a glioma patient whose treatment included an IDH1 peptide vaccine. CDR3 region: CASSPQGPSEGHEQFF. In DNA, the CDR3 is TGTGCCAGCAGCCCCCAGGGACCTAGCGAAGGGCATGAGCAGTTCTTC.